A selection of T cell receptor beta chains follows, all from one sample in a study of blood T cell repertoires in COVID-19. Produced via immunoSEQ multiplex PCR; TCRdb's table is partial and in-frame only. The sample has more than 400,000 clones, approximately 90% seen once. Sequenced sample: PBMCs or T cells enriched from blood (not recorded which). The receptors were sampled from a woman between 18 and 29 years old who had recovered from COVID-19. CDR3s include the opening cysteine and the closing phenylalanine or tryptophan. A D gene is named only where the DNA matches it firmly. The size of a clone is reported for some rows only, either as once, few or many, or as a class for expanded clones.

clone size | D gene | J gene | V gene | CDR3 protein | CDR3 DNA
NA | NA | TRBJ1-3 | TRBV28 | CASSRWGGLNTIYF | TGTGCCAGCAGTCGGTGGGGGGGTCTAAACACCATATATTTT
NA | NA | TRBJ1-2 | TRBV4-1 | CASSQGGGARLMGYTF | TGCGCCAGCAGCCAAGGAGGGGGGGCGCGGTTAATGGGCTACACCTTC
NA | NA | TRBJ2-1 | TRBV4-1 | CASSLTGTVYNEQFF | TGCGCCAGCAGTCTAACAGGAACGGTTTACAATGAGCAGTTCTTC
NA | NA | TRBJ1-5 | TRBV19 | CASSIGGGGSPNQPQHF | TGTGCCAGTAGTATCGGGGGTGGGGGTTCCCCCAATCAGCCCCAGCATTTT
NA | TRBD1 | TRBJ2-7 | TRBV7-9 | CASSLGQGRDEQYF | TGTGCCAGCAGCTTAGGACAGGGAAGGGACGAGCAGTACTTC
NA | NA | TRBJ2-2 | TRBV19 | CASSPSPRGTGELFF | TGTGCCAGTAGTCCCTCCCCCAGGGGCACCGGGGAGCTGTTTTTT
NA | NA | TRBJ1-5 | TRBV19 | CASSIVGGDGNQPQHF | TGTGCCAGTAGTATAGTAGGGGGGGATGGCAATCAGCCCCAGCATTTT
NA | TRBD1 | TRBJ1-2 | TRBV5-1 | CASSLAPGQISYGYTF | TGCGCCAGCAGCTTGGCCCCGGGACAGATATCCTATGGCTACACCTTC
NA | TRBD1 | TRBJ1-1 | TRBV7-8 | CASSPTGWTEAFF | TGTGCCAGCAGCCCGACAGGGTGGACTGAAGCTTTCTTT
NA | NA | TRBJ2-3 | TRBV27 | CASSRETDTQYF | TGTGCCAGCAGTCGAGAGACAGATACGCAGTATTTT
NA | NA | TRBJ1-6 | TRBV11-2 | CASSRGSSSYNSPLHF | TGTGCCAGCAGCCGGGGGAGTAGCTCCTATAATTCACCCCTCCACTTT
few | TRBD2 | TRBJ2-7 | TRBV3-1/TRBV3-2 | CASSPILSGGAVREQYF | TGTGCCAGCAGCCCCATCCTTAGCGGGGGGGCCGTTCGCGAGCAGTACTTC
NA | NA | TRBJ2-2 | TRBV2 | CASSAATGVPGELFF | TGTGCCAGCAGTGCGGCTACCGGAGTTCCCGGGGAGCTGTTTTTT
NA | TRBD2 | TRBJ2-1 | TRBV2 | CASSERKGLAGQHHNEQFF | TGTGCCAGCAGTGAAAGAAAGGGACTAGCGGGCCAACATCACAATGAGCAGTTCTTC
NA | TRBD1 | TRBJ1-1 | TRBV9 | CASSEGQGRNTEAFF | TGTGCCAGCAGCGAGGGACAGGGAAGGAACACTGAAGCTTTCTTT
NA | NA | TRBJ2-1 | TRBV5-6 | CASSLALSSYNEQFF | TGTGCCAGCAGTTTAGCGTTGAGCTCCTACAATGAGCAGTTCTTC
NA | NA | TRBJ1-1 | TRBV30 | CAWSASGGASEAFF | TGTGCCTGGAGTGCCTCGGGGGGGGCGTCTGAAGCTTTCTTT
NA | TRBD2 | TRBJ2-1 | TRBV7-9 | CASSLGLAQFF | TGTGCCAGCAGCTTAGGACTAGCGCAGTTCTTC
once | NA | TRBJ1-1 | TRBV2 | CASRGARSNTEAFF | TGTGCCAGCAGGGGGGCCCGGAGTAACACTGAAGCTTTCTTT
NA | NA | TRBJ1-4 | TRBV27 | CASSIGQNSEKLFF | TGTGCCAGCAGTATAGGACAGAACAGTGAAAAACTGTTTTTT
NA | NA | TRBJ2-2 | TRBV18 | CASSLMETPGRELFF | TGTGCCAGCTCGTTAATGGAGACCCCTGGCAGGGAGCTGTTTTTT
NA | NA | TRBJ1-2 | TRBV28 | CASRGREIPYGYTF | TGTGCCAGCAGAGGGAGGGAGATCCCCTATGGCTACACCTTC
NA | NA | TRBJ2-5 | TRBV5-6 | CASSLGEPQETQYF | TGTGCCAGCAGCTTAGGGGAACCCCAAGAGACCCAGTACTTC
NA | TRBD2 | TRBJ2-7 | TRBV19 | CASSTVLAGGNDEQYF | TGTGCCAGTAGTACCGTACTAGCGGGGGGGAACGACGAGCAGTACTTC
NA | TRBD1 | TRBJ1-1 | TRBV5-1 | CASSSVQGVNTEAFF | TGCGCCAGCAGCTCAGTACAGGGGGTGAACACTGAAGCTTTCTTT
NA | TRBD1 | TRBJ1-3 | TRBV28 | CATTGQAVYTIYF | TGTGCCACCACCGGACAGGCGGTCTACACCATATATTTT
NA | TRBD1 | TRBJ2-3 | TRBV11-2 | CASSPRDRFTDTQYF | TGTGCCAGCAGCCCAAGGGACAGATTCACAGATACGCAGTATTTT
once | NA | TRBJ2-1 | TRBV14 | CASSQEPLGEQFF | TGTGCCAGCAGCCAAGAACCACTAGGGGAGCAGTTCTTC
NA | TRBD1 | TRBJ1-5 | TRBV19 | CASRDREGQPQHF | TGTGCCAGCCGGGACAGGGAAGGTCAGCCCCAGCATTTT
NA | NA | TRBJ1-5 | TRBV6-1 | CASSEDRNNQPQHF | TGTGCCAGCAGTGAAGACAGGAACAATCAGCCCCAGCATTTT
once | NA | TRBJ2-7 | TRBV19 | CASSIRHGPYEQYF | TGTGCCAGTAGTATTAGACATGGGCCCTACGAGCAGTACTTC
NA | NA | TRBJ1-2 | TRBV5-1 | CASSSEDGSAYGYTF | TGCGCCAGCAGCTCGGAGGACGGAAGCGCCTATGGCTACACCTTC
NA | NA | TRBJ2-3 | TRBV6-5 | CASSYGGDLDTQYF | TGTGCCAGCAGTTACGGCGGGGACCTAGATACGCAGTATTTT
few | TRBD1 | TRBJ2-7 | TRBV6-5 | CASSYYRGNEQYF | TGTGCCAGCAGTTACTACAGGGGGAACGAGCAGTACTTC
NA | NA | TRBJ1-4 | TRBV30 | CAWSRGLATNEKLFF | TGTGCCTGGAGTAGGGGTTTAGCAACTAATGAAAAACTGTTTTTT
NA | TRBD1 | TRBJ1-4 | TRBV5-5 | CASSPGPYGTGVNEKLFF | TGTGCCAGCAGCCCGGGGCCGTACGGGACAGGGGTAAATGAAAAACTGTTTTTT
NA | TRBD2 | TRBJ2-3 | TRBV19 | CASSTTSSGGARTQYF | TGTGCCAGTAGTACGACCTCTAGCGGGGGGGCTCGAACGCAGTATTTT
few | NA | TRBJ2-1 | TRBV24-1 | CATSAQGYNEQFF | TGTGCCACCAGTGCCCAGGGGTACAATGAGCAGTTCTTC
NA | NA | TRBJ1-1 | TRBV7-2 | CASSSYTGLGTEAFF | TGTGCCAGCAGCTCATATACAGGGCTGGGCACTGAAGCTTTCTTT
NA | TRBD1 | TRBJ2-7 | TRBV19 | CASSSRDRVDEQYF | TGTGCCAGTAGTAGTCGGGACAGGGTCGACGAGCAGTACTTC
NA | TRBD1 | TRBJ1-2 | TRBV23-1 | CASSLEMGQEPSNYGYTF | TGCGCCAGCAGTCTCGAGATGGGACAGGAGCCTTCGAACTATGGCTACACCTTC
NA | TRBD1 | TRBJ2-1 | TRBV2 | CASSEEGTGVSDNEQFF | TGTGCCAGCAGTGAAGAAGGGACAGGGGTTAGCGACAATGAGCAGTTCTTC
once | NA | TRBJ1-5 | TRBV5-6 | CASSLMDPGWNQPQHF | TGTGCCAGCAGCTTGATGGACCCAGGGTGGAATCAGCCCCAGCATTTT
NA | NA | TRBJ1-1 | TRBV25-1 | CASSEYIGAYTEAFF | TGTGCCAGCAGTGAATATATTGGGGCATACACTGAAGCTTTCTTT
once | TRBD1 | TRBJ1-5 | TRBV19 | CAWDSPMGSNQPQHF | TGTGCCTGGGACAGTCCGATGGGTAGCAATCAGCCCCAGCATTTT
NA | TRBD1 | TRBJ1-5 | TRBV16 | CASSQSGQGANNQPQHF | TGTGCCAGCAGCCAATCTGGGCAGGGGGCCAACAATCAGCCCCAGCATTTT
NA | NA | TRBJ2-7 | TRBV2 | CASGETHEQYF | TGTGCCAGCGGAGAAACCCACGAGCAGTACTTC
NA | NA | TRBJ1-4 | TRBV16 | CASSLSLSPEKLFF | TGTGCCAGCAGCCTTTCACTATCCCCTGAAAAACTGTTTTTT
NA | TRBD2 | TRBJ2-7 | TRBV7-2 | CASSLVGLAGGSFYEQYF | TGTGCCAGCAGCTTAGTGGGACTAGCGGGGGGATCCTTCTACGAGCAGTACTTC
once | NA | TRBJ1-1 | TRBV5-1 | CASSHRQLNTEAFF | TGCGCCAGCAGCCACCGACAGTTGAACACTGAAGCTTTCTTT
NA | TRBD1 | TRBJ1-2 | TRBV5-4 | CASSLGGQGYGYTF | TGTGCCAGCAGCTTGGGGGGACAGGGTTATGGCTACACCTTC
NA | NA | TRBJ2-7 | TRBV28 | CASSLEAMTYEQYF | TGTGCCAGCAGTTTAGAGGCGATGACCTACGAGCAGTACTTC
NA | NA | TRBJ1-5 | TRBV7-9 | CASSPYRQVSDSNQPQHF | TGTGCCAGCAGCCCTTACCGACAGGTATCTGATAGCAATCAGCCCCAGCATTTT
once | NA | TRBJ2-7 | TRBV4-1 | CASSQDRVGYEQYF | TGCGCCAGCAGCCAAGACAGGGTCGGCTACGAGCAGTACTTC
NA | TRBD1 | TRBJ2-1 | TRBV7-2 | CASSLAGTGVVDEQFF | TGTGCCAGCAGCTTAGCCGGGACAGGGGTGGTGGATGAGCAGTTCTTC
NA | NA | TRBJ1-2 | TRBV4-2 | CASSQRVTLNYGYTF | TGTGCCAGCAGCCAGAGGGTAACTTTAAACTATGGCTACACCTTC
NA | TRBD1 | TRBJ1-1 | TRBV28 | CASSPTGGSTTNTEAFF | TGTGCCAGCAGTCCCACAGGGGGAAGTACAACCAACACTGAAGCTTTCTTT